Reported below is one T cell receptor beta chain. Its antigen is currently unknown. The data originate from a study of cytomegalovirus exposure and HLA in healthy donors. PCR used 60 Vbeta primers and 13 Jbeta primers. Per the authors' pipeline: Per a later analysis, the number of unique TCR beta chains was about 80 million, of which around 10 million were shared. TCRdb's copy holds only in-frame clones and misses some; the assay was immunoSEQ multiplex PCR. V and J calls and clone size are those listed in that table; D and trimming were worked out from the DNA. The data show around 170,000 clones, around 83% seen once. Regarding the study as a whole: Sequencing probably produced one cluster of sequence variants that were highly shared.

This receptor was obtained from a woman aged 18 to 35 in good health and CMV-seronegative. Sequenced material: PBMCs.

The CDR3 nucleotides read TGTGCCAGCAGCTTAGGGACTAGCGGGATACTCTACGAGCAGTACTTC. The encoded protein is CASSLGTSGILYEQYF. The chain recombines TRBV7-2 with TRBJ2-7; 12 nucleotides line up with TRBD2. The trim removed 1 base at V and 3 bases at J, leaving 4 bases unmatched. The germline V gene has CDR1 SGHTA and CDR2 FQGNSA. This CDR3 region has 16 residues.